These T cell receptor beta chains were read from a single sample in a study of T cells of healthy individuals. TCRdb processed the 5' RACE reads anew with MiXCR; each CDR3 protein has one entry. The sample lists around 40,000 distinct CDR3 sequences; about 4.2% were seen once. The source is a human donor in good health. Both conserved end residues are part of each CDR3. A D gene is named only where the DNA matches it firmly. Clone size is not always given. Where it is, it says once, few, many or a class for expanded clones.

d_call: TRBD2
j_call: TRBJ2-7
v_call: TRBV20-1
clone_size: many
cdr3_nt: TGCAGTGCTATAGGGACTATCTACGAGCAGTACTTC
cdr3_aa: CSAIGTIYEQYF

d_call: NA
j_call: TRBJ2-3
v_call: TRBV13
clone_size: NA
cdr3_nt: TGTGCCAGCAGCTCAGCCGAAAGCACAGATACGCAGTATTTT
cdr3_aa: CASSSAESTDTQYF

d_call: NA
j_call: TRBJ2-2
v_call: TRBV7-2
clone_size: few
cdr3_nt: TGTGCCAGCAGCTTAAGAGTTGTGGTAAACACCGGGGAGCTGTTTTTT
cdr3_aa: CASSLRVVVNTGELFF

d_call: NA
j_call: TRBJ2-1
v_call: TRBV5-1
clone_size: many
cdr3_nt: TGCGCCAGCAGCTTGCAACAGGGTAGTGAGCAGTTCTTC
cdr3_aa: CASSLQQGSEQFF

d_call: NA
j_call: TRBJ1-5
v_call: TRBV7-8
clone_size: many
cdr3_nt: TGTGCCAGCAGCTTTGGGGACGATCAGCCCCAGCATTTT
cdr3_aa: CASSFGDDQPQHF

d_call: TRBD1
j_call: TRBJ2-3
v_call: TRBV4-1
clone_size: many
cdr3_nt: TGCGCCAGCAGCCGCAGGGGGCCCCCAGATACGCAGTATTTT
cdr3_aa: CASSRRGPPDTQYF

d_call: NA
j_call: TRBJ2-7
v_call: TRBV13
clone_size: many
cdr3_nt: TGTGCCAGCAGCTTAAGTGGAGAGGGGAACGAGCAGTACTTC
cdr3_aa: CASSLSGEGNEQYF

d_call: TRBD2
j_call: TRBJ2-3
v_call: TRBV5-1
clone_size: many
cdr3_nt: TGCGCCAGCAGCTTGGCCCCACGTCCGACTAGCGGGAACCTGGCAGATACGCAGTATTTT
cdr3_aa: CASSLAPRPTSGNLADTQYF

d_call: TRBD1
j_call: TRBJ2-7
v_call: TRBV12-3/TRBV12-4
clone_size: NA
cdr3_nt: TGTGCCAGCAGTCAGACAGGGTCGAGTCACGAGCAGTACTTC
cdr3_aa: CASSQTGSSHEQYF

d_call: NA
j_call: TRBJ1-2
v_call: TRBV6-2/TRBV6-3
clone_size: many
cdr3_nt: TGTGCCAGCAGTTATTACAGGGAAGAGGGCTACACCTTC
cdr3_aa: CASSYYREEGYTF

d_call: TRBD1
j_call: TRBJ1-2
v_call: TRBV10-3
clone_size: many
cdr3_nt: TGTGCCATCAGGAGGGGACAGGCTGACTATGGCTACACCTTC
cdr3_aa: CAIRRGQADYGYTF

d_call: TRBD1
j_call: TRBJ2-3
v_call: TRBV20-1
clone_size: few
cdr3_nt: TGCAGTGCAAGTGACAGGGGGCAACTCACAGATACGCAGTATTTT
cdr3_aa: CSASDRGQLTDTQYF

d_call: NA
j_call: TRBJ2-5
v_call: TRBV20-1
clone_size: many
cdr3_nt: TGCAGTGCTTATTTTGGCCAAGAGACCCAGTACTTC
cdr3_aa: CSAYFGQETQYF

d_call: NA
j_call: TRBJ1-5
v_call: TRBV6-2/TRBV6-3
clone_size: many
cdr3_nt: TGTGCCAGCAGTGCCTTTGACAATCAGCCCCAGCATTTT
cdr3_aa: CASSAFDNQPQHF

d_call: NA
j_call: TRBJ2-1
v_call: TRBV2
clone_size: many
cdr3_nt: TGTGCCAGCAAGATAAAATTCCGGGACACCTACTTATACAATGAGCAGTTCTTC
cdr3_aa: CASKIKFRDTYLYNEQFF

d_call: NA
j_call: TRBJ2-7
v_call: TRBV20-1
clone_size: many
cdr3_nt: TGCAGTGCTAGACCGACAGGTCCGGGCGAGCAGTACTTC
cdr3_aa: CSARPTGPGEQYF

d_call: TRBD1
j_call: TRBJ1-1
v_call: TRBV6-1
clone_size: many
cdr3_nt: TGTGCCAGTGTAGCAACGGGACAGGGGAGTACTGAAGCTTTCTTT
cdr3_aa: CASVATGQGSTEAFF

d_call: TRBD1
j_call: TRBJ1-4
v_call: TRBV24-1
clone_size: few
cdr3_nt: TGTGCCACCAGTGATCCCGGGACAGCCCCGAATGAAAAACTGTTTTTT
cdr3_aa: CATSDPGTAPNEKLFF

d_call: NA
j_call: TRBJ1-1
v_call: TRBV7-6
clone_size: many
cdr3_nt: TGTGCCAGCAGCCCGACAGTGAACACTGAAGCTTTCTTT
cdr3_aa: CASSPTVNTEAFF

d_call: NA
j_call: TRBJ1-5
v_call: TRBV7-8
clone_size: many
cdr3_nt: TGTGCCAGCAGCTTCTCAGGGGATCAGCCCCAGCATTTT
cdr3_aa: CASSFSGDQPQHF

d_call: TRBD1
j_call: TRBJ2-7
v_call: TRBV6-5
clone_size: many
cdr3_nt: TGTGCCAGCAGTTACTCGACCCCCGGGACAGGCTACGAGCAGTACTTC
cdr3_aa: CASSYSTPGTGYEQYF

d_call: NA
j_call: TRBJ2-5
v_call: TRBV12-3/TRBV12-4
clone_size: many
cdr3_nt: TGTGCCAGCAGTTTAAGGCGCAGGGTCGATGGAGAGACCCAGTACTTC
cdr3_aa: CASSLRRRVDGETQYF

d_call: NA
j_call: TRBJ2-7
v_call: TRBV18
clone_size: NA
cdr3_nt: TGTGCCAGCTCACCACAAGACAGGAACCACGAGCAGTACTTC
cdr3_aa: CASSPQDRNHEQYF

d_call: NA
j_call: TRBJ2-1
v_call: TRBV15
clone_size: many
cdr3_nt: TGTGCCACCAGCAGAAGTCTTACCGGTGAGCAGTTCTTC
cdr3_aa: CATSRSLTGEQFF

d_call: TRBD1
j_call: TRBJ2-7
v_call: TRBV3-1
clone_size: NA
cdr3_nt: TGTGCCAGCAGCCAAGGGTTTGCAGGGGGTATCTACGAGCAGTACTTC
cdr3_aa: CASSQGFAGGIYEQYF

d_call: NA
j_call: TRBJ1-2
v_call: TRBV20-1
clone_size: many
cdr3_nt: TGCAGTGCTAGAGATTCCCGGGGTGGGCATGGCTACACCTTC
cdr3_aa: CSARDSRGGHGYTF

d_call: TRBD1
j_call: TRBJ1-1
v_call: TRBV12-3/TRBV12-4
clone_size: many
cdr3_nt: TGTGCCAGCAGACTACAGGGGTACACTGAAGCTTTCTTT
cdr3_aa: CASRLQGYTEAFF

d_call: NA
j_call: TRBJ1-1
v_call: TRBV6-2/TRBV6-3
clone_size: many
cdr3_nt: TGTGCCAGCAGTTTTCAGGCAGCGAACACTGAAGCTTTCTTT
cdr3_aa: CASSFQAANTEAFF

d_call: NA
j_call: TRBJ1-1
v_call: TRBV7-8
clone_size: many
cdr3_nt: TGTGCCAGCAGCTTTGGACGGTTGGGCAACACTGAAGCTTTCTTT
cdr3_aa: CASSFGRLGNTEAFF

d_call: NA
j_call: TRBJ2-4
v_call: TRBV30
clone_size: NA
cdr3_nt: TGTGCCTGGAGTGTAGTCTGGCTGGGAGCCAAAAACATTCAGTACTTC
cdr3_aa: CAWSVVWLGAKNIQYF

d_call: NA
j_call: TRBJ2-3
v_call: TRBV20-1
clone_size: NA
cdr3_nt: TGCAGTGCTACAGGAGGGGCGGGGTACACAGATACGCAGTATTTT
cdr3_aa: CSATGGAGYTDTQYF

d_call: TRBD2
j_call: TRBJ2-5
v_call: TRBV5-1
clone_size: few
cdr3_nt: TGCGCCAGCAGCTTGGCCGGGGCGGGGGGGCCGGTTCCAGAGACCCAGTACTTC
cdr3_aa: CASSLAGAGGPVPETQYF

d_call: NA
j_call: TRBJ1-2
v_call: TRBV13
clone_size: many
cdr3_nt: TGTGCCAGCAGCGGAAGCTATGGCTACACCTTC
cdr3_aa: CASSGSYGYTF

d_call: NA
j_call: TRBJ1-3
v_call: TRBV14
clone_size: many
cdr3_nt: TGTGCCAGCAGCCAGATCGGGACCGCTGGAAACACCATATATTTT
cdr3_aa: CASSQIGTAGNTIYF

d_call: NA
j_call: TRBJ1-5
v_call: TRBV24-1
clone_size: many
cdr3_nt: TGTGCCACCAGTGATCCCCGGGAGGTCAATCAGCCCCAGCATTTT
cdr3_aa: CATSDPREVNQPQHF

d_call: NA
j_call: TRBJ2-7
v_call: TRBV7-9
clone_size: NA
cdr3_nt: TGTGCCAGCAGCTCCGGACCTTCGGGAGAGCAGTACTTC
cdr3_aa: CASSSGPSGEQYF

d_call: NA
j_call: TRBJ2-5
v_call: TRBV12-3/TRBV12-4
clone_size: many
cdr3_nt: TGTGCCAGCAGTTTGGGAACTAGCCCCTTGGCGGAGACCCAGTACTTC
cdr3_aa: CASSLGTSPLAETQYF

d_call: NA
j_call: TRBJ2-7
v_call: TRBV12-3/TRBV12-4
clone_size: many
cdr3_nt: TGTGCCAGCAGTTTATATTCGAGACAAGGGCACGTAAGCTCCTACGAGCAGTACTTC
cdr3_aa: CASSLYSRQGHVSSYEQYF

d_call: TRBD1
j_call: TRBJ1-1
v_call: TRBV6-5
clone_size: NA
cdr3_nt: TGTGCCACCTCACAGGGGGCGCGTAGCACTGAAGCTTTCTTT
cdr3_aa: CATSQGARSTEAFF

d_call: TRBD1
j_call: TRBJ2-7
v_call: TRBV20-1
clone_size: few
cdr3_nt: TGCAGTGCTACTACGGACAGGAACGAGCAGTACTTC
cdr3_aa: CSATTDRNEQYF

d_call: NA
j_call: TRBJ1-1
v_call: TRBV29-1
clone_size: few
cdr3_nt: TGCAGCGTTGTCCAGCGGGTGGGGAACACTGAAGCTTTCTTT
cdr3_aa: CSVVQRVGNTEAFF

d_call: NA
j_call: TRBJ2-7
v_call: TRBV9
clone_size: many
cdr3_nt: TGTGCCAGCAGTCCTAGCGTTGGGTACGAGCAGTACTTC
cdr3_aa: CASSPSVGYEQYF

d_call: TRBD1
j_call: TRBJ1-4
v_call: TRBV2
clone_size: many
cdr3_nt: TGTGCCAGCAGAGATGGGACAGGGAGGACTAATGAAAAACTGTTTTTT
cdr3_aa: CASRDGTGRTNEKLFF

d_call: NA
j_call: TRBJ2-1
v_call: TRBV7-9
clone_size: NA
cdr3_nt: TGTGCCAGCAGCCAATCGAAGAACAACAATGAGCAGTTCTTC
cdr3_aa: CASSQSKNNNEQFF

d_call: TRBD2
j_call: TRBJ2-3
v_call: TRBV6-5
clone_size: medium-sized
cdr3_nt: TGTGCCAGCAGTCTAGCGGGCGGCACAGATACGCAGTATTTT
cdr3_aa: CASSLAGGTDTQYF

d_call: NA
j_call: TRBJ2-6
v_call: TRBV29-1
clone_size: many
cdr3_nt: TGCAGCGTTTTATTCCTCAAGGGCTCTGGGGCCAACGTCCTGACTTTC
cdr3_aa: CSVLFLKGSGANVLTF

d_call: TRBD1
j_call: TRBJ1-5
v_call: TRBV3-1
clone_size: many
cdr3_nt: TGTGCCAGCAGCCGGACAGGGAATCAGCCCCAGCATTTT
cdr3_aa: CASSRTGNQPQHF

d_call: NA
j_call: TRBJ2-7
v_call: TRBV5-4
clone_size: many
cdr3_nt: TGTGCCAGCAGCCTGGGGGACGGCGAGCAGTACTTC
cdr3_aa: CASSLGDGEQYF

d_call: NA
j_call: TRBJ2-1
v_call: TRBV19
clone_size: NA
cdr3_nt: TGTGCCAGTAGCCTCCGGGTGGGGCTCGGTGAGCAGTTCTTC
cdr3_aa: CASSLRVGLGEQFF

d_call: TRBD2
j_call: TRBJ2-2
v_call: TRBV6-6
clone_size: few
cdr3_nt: TGTGCCAGCAGCCCTCCCGGGGGGGGGCTTACCGGGGAGCTGTTTTTT
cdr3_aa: CASSPPGGGLTGELFF

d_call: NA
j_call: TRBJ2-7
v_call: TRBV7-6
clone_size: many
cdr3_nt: TGTGCCAGCAGCTCCTTAACGAGTAGAGTGTACTTC
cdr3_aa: CASSSLTSRVYF

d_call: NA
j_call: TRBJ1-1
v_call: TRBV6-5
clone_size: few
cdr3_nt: TGTGCCAGCGAGGGGATAGGCACTGAAGCTTTCTTT
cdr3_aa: CASEGIGTEAFF

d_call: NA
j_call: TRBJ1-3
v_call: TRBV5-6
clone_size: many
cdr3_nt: TGTGCCAGCAGCTGGGGGACAAGCGGTGGTAACGCCATATATTTT
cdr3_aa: CASSWGTSGGNAIYF

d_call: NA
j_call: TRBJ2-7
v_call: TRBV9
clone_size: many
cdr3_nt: TGTGCCAGCAGCCGAGGGGTCTCCTACGAGCAGTACTTC
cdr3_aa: CASSRGVSYEQYF

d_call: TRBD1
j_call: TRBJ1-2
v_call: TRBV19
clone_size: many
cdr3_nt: TGTGCCAGTAACCACGGGACAGCCTATGGCTACACCTTC
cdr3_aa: CASNHGTAYGYTF

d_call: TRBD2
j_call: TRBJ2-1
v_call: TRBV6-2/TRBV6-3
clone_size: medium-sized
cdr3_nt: TGTGCCAGCAGTCCCGGGACTAGCGGGAGCGATGAGCAGTTCTTC
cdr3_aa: CASSPGTSGSDEQFF

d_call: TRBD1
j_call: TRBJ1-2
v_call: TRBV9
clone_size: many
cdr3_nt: TGTGCCAGCAGAGGGGACAGGGCCGGCTATGGCTACACCTTC
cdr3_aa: CASRGDRAGYGYTF

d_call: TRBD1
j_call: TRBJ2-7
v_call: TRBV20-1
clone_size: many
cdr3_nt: TGCAGTGCCTGGGCTCGACAGGGTAATTACGAGCAGTACTTC
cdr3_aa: CSAWARQGNYEQYF

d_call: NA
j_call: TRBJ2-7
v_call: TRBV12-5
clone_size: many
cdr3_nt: TGTGCTAGTGGTTTGGTAGAGTCCCGGGACTCCCCTGAGCAGTACTTC
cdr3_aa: CASGLVESRDSPEQYF